This entry lists 5 T cell receptor beta chains sequenced from one sample in a study of T cell responses to AZD1222 COVID-19 vaccine. The protocol was immunoSEQ multiplex PCR, while the TCRdb copy is restricted to in-frame clones and leaves out a portion. The table shows 90,000 to 150,000 clones, with 75% to 90% occurring only once. The material sequenced was peripheral blood, taken 28 days after the second AZD1222 dose. Receptors were obtained from an adult who received the AZD1222 COVID-19 vaccine.

V and J are TRBV6-5 and TRBJ1-4; D is ambiguous. V lost 2 bases, J lost 5 bases, and 15 bases lay in between. Germline CDR1 is MNHEY and CDR2 is SVGAGI. CDR3 length: 16 residues. DNA for the CDR3: TGTGCCAGCAGTTACCTCCGGAGGGTATCGAATGAAAAACTGTTTTTT. Its protein is CASSYLRRVSNEKLFF.

This clone has just a few counts. The J gene is TRBJ1-1, the V gene TRBV7-8; D is unclear. The CDR3 runs 15 residues. The germline V and J ends were trimmed by 5 bases and 1 base, with 14 bases remaining between them. The V gene's germline CDR1 is SGHVS and CDR2 FQNEAQ. CDR3 sequence: CASSPIRRKNTEAFF. For the CDR3, the DNA is TGTGCCAGCAGCCCTATTCGACGGAAGAACACTGAAGCTTTCTTT.

The chain recombines TRBV27 with TRBJ1-5; 8 bases line up with TRBD1. The germline gives CDR1 MNHEY, CDR2 SMNVEV (reference sequence). CDR3 length: 16 residues. The ends lost 2 bases at V and 2 bases at J; junction bases unmatched: 5. The chain's CDR3 is CASSLGQGLGNQPQHF. In nucleotides, the CDR3 is TGTGCCAGCAGTTTAGGACAGGGCCTGGGCAATCAGCCCCAGCATTTT.

Comments on this clone: The junction departs from the called germline gene at one end, perhaps through a read error. This chain links TRBV11-3 with TRBJ2-2, with 8 bases matching TRBD1. The CDR3 consists of 14 residues. Germline V gene data show CDR1 as SGHNT and CDR2 as YENEEA. DNA for the CDR3: TGTGCCAGCAGACGGGACAGGACCACCAGGGAGCTGTTTTTT. Translation: CASRRDRTTRELFF. Together with reference TRBV11-3 and TRBJ2-2, the CDR3 gives the full variable domain: EAGVVQSPRYKIIEKKQPVAFWCNPISGHNTLYWYLQNLGQGPELLIRYENEEAVDDSQLPKDRFSAERLKGVDSTLKIQPAELGDSAVYLCASRRDRTTRELFFGEGSRLTVL.

The chain is built from TRBV12-3 or TRBV12-4 and TRBJ2-1; D uncertain. V lost 10 bases, J lost 8 bases, and 12 bases lay in between. CDR3 length: 11 amino acids. The CDR3 protein is CAIRFGDEQFF. CDR3 nucleotides: TGTGCCATCCGATTCGGAGATGAGCAGTTCTTC.